This T cell receptor beta chain was retrieved from a study of identical twins. Study results and caveats: It was cross-sectional statistical analysis, not following the same donors, that the conclusions relied on.

CDR3 length: 15 residues. In germline, CDR1 is MNHEY, CDR2 SVGAGI. With V trimmed by 2 bases and J by 4 bases, 7 bases remained unmatched. TCRdb independently ran MiXCR on the 5' RACE reads; one entry per CDR3 protein. Here the sample spans about 730,000 distinct CDR3 sequences, 21% being singletons. This clonotype was picked up a small number of times. Antigen: not known. These data also featured in a second study, about T cells expressing NK-cell markers. Turning to that study: It was from sorted CD3+CD56+NKG2C+, CD3+CD56+NKG2C- and CD3+CD56-NKG2C+ T cells that TCR beta repertoires came. These clonotypes additionally ranked first within the CD3+CD56-NKG2C+ fraction of four donors. Specificity for HCMV among expanded NKG2C+ T cell clones was not established.

This chain connects TRBV6-5 to TRBJ2-7; 8 bases align to TRBD2. The source is a woman aged 18 to 35 in good health. Sequencing input: PBMCs. CDR3 region: CASSYSGGRSYEQYF. The CDR3 DNA reads as TGTGCCAGCAGTTACAGTGGCGGGAGGAGTTACGAGCAGTACTTC.